Listed below are T cell receptor beta chains from one sample, sequenced in a study of blood T cells in healthy people across ages. TCRdb fed the 5' RACE reads into MiXCR, producing one record per CDR3 protein. Of 1.4 million to 1.5 million distinct CDR3 sequences in the sample, approximately 38% are singletons; the top ten hold 7.9%. Material for sequencing was blood. The receptors originated from a woman aged 18-35 years in good health. Each CDR3 is given with its conserved first and last residue. Each record gives: D gene, J gene, V gene, clone size, CDR3 protein, CDR3 DNA. The D gene is left open where the match is weak. Only some rows state a clone size, as once, few, many or a class for expanded clones.

- | TRBJ1-4 | TRBV28 | - | CASRRNFNEKLFF | TGTGCCAGCAGAAGAAACTTTAATGAAAAACTGTTTTTT
TRBD2 | TRBJ2-2 | TRBV13 | few | CASSPGLAGGRGSTGELFF | TGTGCCAGTTCTCCGGGACTAGCGGGGGGCCGCGGGAGCACCGGGGAGCTGTTTTTT
TRBD1 | TRBJ2-7 | TRBV6-5 | few | CASSPRTGVVYEQYF | TGTGCCAGCAGCCCAAGGACAGGTGTTGTCTACGAGCAGTACTTC
- | TRBJ1-2 | TRBV12-3/TRBV12-4 | - | CASSRKTGAEGYTF | TGTGCCAGCAGCCGGAAGACAGGAGCGGAGGGCTACACCTTC
- | TRBJ2-5 | TRBV12-3/TRBV12-4 | - | CASRPGAPETQYF | TGTGCCAGCAGACCCGGGGCTCCGGAGACCCAGTACTTC
- | TRBJ1-5 | TRBV24-1 | - | CATHYKGFGNQPQHF | TGTGCCACCCACTATAAGGGGTTCGGCAATCAGCCCCAGCATTTT
TRBD1 | TRBJ1-6 | TRBV28 | - | CASSLPGTGNNSPLHF | TGTGCCAGCAGTCTACCAGGGACAGGGAATAATTCACCCCTCCACTTT
TRBD1 | TRBJ2-7 | TRBV12-3/TRBV12-4 | - | CASSFGPKGTGSSYEQYF | TGTGCCAGCAGTTTCGGGCCGAAAGGGACAGGGTCCTCCTACGAGCAGTACTTC
- | TRBJ2-5 | TRBV12-3/TRBV12-4 | - | CASSNSQETQYF | TGTGCCAGCAGCAATAGCCAAGAGACCCAGTACTTC
- | TRBJ1-5 | TRBV7-2 | - | CASSSDSYSNRPQHF | TGTGCCAGCAGCTCGGACAGCTATAGCAATCGGCCCCAGCATTTT
TRBD1 | TRBJ2-1 | TRBV13 | - | CASSPGTEPYNEQFF | TGTGCCAGCAGCCCCGGGACAGAACCCTACAATGAGCAGTTCTTC
TRBD2 | TRBJ2-5 | TRBV20-1 | few | CSARVAGAIETQYF | TGCAGTGCTAGAGTGGCGGGAGCTATTGAGACCCAGTACTTC
- | TRBJ1-3 | TRBV4-1 | few | CASSPLEGSGNTIYF | TGCGCCAGCAGCCCGCTGGAGGGTTCCGGAAACACCATATATTTT
- | TRBJ2-4 | TRBV4-1 | few | CASSQAGEPGLAKNIQYF | TGCGCCAGCAGCCAAGCTGGGGAGCCAGGGCTTGCCAAAAACATTCAGTACTTC
TRBD2 | TRBJ2-7 | TRBV7-9 | - | CASSSPGGYPYEQYF | TGTGCCAGCAGCTCCCCGGGGGGATATCCTTACGAGCAGTACTTC
- | TRBJ2-5 | TRBV5-4 | - | CASSPHLQETQYF | TGTGCCAGCAGCCCACACCTCCAAGAGACCCAGTACTTC
- | TRBJ1-2 | TRBV27 | - | CASSFSRDHNYGYTF | TGTGCCAGCAGTTTCTCCCGGGACCATAACTATGGCTACACCTTC
TRBD2 | TRBJ2-1 | TRBV20-1 | - | CSAVAGGSNEQFF | TGCAGTGCTGTAGCGGGGGGTTCAAATGAGCAGTTCTTC
TRBD2 | TRBJ2-5 | TRBV12-3/TRBV12-4 | few | CASSLMGLAESQETQYF | TGTGCCAGCAGTCTGATGGGACTAGCAGAGAGCCAAGAGACCCAGTACTTC
TRBD1 | TRBJ2-7 | TRBV5-1 | few | CASSLTGTGGRYEQYF | TGCGCCAGCAGCTTGACCGGGACAGGGGGCAGGTACGAGCAGTACTTC
- | TRBJ2-3 | TRBV10-2 | - | CASSDSPGRSGTQYF | TGCGCCAGCAGTGATTCGCCGGGGCGGTCGGGGACGCAGTATTTT
- | TRBJ1-1 | TRBV29-1 | - | CSVEKVEATEAFF | TGCAGCGTTGAGAAGGTTGAGGCAACTGAAGCTTTCTTT
- | TRBJ2-7 | TRBV6-5 | - | CAGSYSTGEQYF | TGTGCCGGCAGTTACTCGACGGGCGAGCAGTACTTC
- | TRBJ2-7 | TRBV2 | few | CASSLAVGPTYEQYF | TGTGCCAGCAGTTTAGCGGTGGGCCCCACCTACGAGCAGTACTTC
- | TRBJ1-2 | TRBV12-3/TRBV12-4 | - | CASSLSGIDYGYTF | TGTGCCAGCAGTTTATCAGGAATTGACTATGGCTACACCTTC